Each of the 9 T cell receptor beta chains below was sequenced from the same sample in a study of blood T cells in healthy people across ages. Combining a sample-barcoded 5' primer with a J-beta primer mix, a second PCR ran for about 6 to 11 cycles. TCRdb recomputed calls from the 5' RACE reads with MiXCR, one row per CDR3 protein. The data contain approximately 1.5 million distinct CDR3 sequences, roughly 30% of them singletons. Sequencing was carried out using blood. These receptors were taken from a woman between 25 and 40 years old in good health.

The gene calls are TRBV4-1 and TRBJ1-1; no firm D call. V shed 6 bases and J shed 3 bases, with 17 bases lying between them. Germline V gene sequence: CDR1 MGHRA, CDR2 YSYEKL. The CDR3 extends over 15 amino acids. Here the CDR3 reads CASRASPARDTEAFF. The CDR3 nucleotides read TGCGCCAGCAGGGCTTCGCCCGCTCGAGACACTGAAGCTTTCTTT.

The V call is TRBV4-2, the J call TRBJ1-2; D gene ambiguous. V gave up 0 bases and J gave up 4 bases, with 12 bases separating them. Germline V gene lookup returns CDR1 LGHNA and CDR2 YNFKEQ. The CDR3 covers 15 residues. The CDR3 DNA sequence: TGTGCCAGCAGCCAAGATCTTGGGGTAGGCTATGGCTACACCTTC. Protein product: CASSQDLGVGYGYTF.

V usage is TRBV9 and J usage is TRBJ2-1, with D perhaps matching TRBD1 (5 bases). The CDR3 runs 11 residues. Germline lookup yields CDR1 SGDLS and CDR2 YYNGEE. Trimming removed 7 bases from V and 9 bases from J, with 11 bases in between. CDR3 sequence (DNA): TGTGCCAGCGAAAGGGGCGGTGAGCAGTTCTTC. Its protein product is CASERGGEQFF. Supplemented by reference TRBV9 and TRBJ2-1, the full variable domain reads DSGVTQTPKHLITATGQRVTLRCSPRSGDLSVYWYQQSLDQGLQFLIQYYNGEERAKGNILERFSAQQFPDLHSELNLSSLELGDSALYFCASERGGEQFFGPGTRLTVL.

The J gene is TRBJ2-1, the V gene TRBV29-1; 7 positions agree with TRBD2. Per germline, CDR1 SQVTM and CDR2 ANQGSEA. The CDR3 is 19 amino acids. The V segment lost 5 bases and the J segment 0 bases; nucleotides outside the gene matches: 19. CDR3 in amino acids: CSVRYQASGHISSYNEQFF. CDR3 sequence (DNA): TGCAGCGTTAGGTATCAGGCTAGCGGTCACATAAGCTCCTACAATGAGCAGTTCTTC.

The V call is TRBV5-1, the J call TRBJ1-3; perhaps TRBD1 as D (5 bases). Deletions cut 4 bases from V and 0 bases from J, with 11 bases between. The CDR3 runs 15 residues. Per germline, CDR1 SGHRS and CDR2 YFSETQ. CDR3 residues: CASSRDGGSGNTIYF. The CDR3 DNA is TGCGCCAGCAGCCGGGACGGGGGCTCTGGAAACACCATATATTTT. The full variable domain, completed using reference TRBV5-1 and TRBJ1-3, is KAGVTQTPRYLIKTRGQQVTLSCSPISGHRSVSWYQQTPGQGLQFLFEYFSETQRNKGNFPGRFSGRQFSNSRSEMNVSTLELGDSALYLCASSRDGGSGNTIYFGEGSWLTVV.

This clonotype was recorded a few times. The gene calls are TRBV12-1 and TRBJ2-1; the listed D gene, TRBD2, was not tested against the DNA. TRBV12-1 has pseudogene status. The CDR3 totals 16 residues. This chain's CDR3 is CASSSGTSGRDHEQFF. In nucleotides, the CDR3 is TGTGCCAGCAGCTCTGGGACTAGCGGGAGGGATCATGAGCAGTTCTTC.

At least ten counts were recorded for this clonotype. The J gene is TRBJ2-3, the V gene TRBV3-1; D perhaps matches TRBD2 (6 bases). The CDR3 runs to 16 residues. Germline V CDR1 and CDR2: LGHDT, YNNKEL (reference sequence). V lost 2 bases, J lost 7 bases, and 19 bases lay in between. Here the CDR3 reads CASSQLAGGMTNTQYF. Here the CDR3 DNA reads TGTGCCAGCAGCCAATTGGCCGGCGGGATGACAAATACGCAGTATTTT.

The chain couples TRBV3-1 to TRBJ2-2; D is unresolved. The ends were cut back, 1 base at V and 8 bases at J, with 11 bases in the middle. Per germline, CDR1 LGHDT and CDR2 YNNKEL (reference sequence). This CDR3 is built from 14 residues. The CDR3 loop reads CASSQGRLTGELFF. In nucleotides, the CDR3 is TGTGCCAGCAGCCAAGGACGACTTACTGGGGAGCTGTTTTTT.

V is TRBV7-9 and J is TRBJ1-4, with 7 bases that match TRBD1. CDR3 length equals 14 residues. Germline V gene lookup returns CDR1 SEHNR and CDR2 FQNEAQ (reference sequence). V trimming: 1 base; J trimming: 8 bases; junction bases outside the gene matches: 4. The CDR3 loop reads CASSLVTGSEKLFF. CDR3 DNA: TGTGCCAGCAGCTTAGTGACAGGGTCGGAAAAACTGTTTTTT.